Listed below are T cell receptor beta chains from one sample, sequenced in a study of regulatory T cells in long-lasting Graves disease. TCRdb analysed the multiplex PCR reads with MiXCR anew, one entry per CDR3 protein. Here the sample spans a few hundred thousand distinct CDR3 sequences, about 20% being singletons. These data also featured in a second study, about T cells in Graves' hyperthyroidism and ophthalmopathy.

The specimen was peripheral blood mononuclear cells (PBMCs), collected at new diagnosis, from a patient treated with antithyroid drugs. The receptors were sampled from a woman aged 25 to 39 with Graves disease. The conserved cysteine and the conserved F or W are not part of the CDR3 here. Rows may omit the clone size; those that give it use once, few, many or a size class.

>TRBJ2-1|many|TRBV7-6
ASSRGTPPRNEQF
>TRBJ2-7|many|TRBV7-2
ASSSMGRGEQY
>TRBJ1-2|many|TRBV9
ASSLDRGVGYT
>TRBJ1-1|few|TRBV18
ASSPGATEAF
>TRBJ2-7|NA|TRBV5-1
ASSSGTSGYEQY
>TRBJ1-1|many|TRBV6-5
ASSSLPTLNTEAF
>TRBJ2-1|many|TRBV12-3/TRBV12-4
ASSFGQGLYNEQF
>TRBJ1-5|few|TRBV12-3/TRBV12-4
ASRRTGGGQPQH
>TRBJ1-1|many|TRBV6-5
ASSYQGGDTEAF
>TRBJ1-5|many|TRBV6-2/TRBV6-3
ASSYRGRPPQH
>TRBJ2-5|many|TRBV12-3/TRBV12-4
ASSTTRRGLRRETQY
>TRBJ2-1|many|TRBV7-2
ASSLVLFILYNEQF
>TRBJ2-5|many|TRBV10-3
AISARQGVGQETQY
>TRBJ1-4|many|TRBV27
ASSSLTLGKLF
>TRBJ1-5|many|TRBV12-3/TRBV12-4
ASSFRGFQPQH
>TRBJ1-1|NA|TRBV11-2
ASSLTGTSNTEAF
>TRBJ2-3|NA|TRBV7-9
ASSPGTSGGAWTDTQY
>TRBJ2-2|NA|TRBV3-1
ASSQDRRLVPGELF
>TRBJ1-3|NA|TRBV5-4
ASSLVGGGAGNTIY
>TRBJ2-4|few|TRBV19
ASSITQGGGKNIQY
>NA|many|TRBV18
ASSPPGGVQETQY
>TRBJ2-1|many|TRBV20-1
SARLKLAGGALSSYNEQF
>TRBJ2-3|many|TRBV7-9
ASSPREGVTDTQY
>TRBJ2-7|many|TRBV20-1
SARRRSYEQY
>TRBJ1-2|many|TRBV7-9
ASSLGDGYGYT
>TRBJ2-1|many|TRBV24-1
ATSDARDDEQF
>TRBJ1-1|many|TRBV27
ASTSGRGNTEAF
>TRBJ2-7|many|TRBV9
ASSVGDPNEQY
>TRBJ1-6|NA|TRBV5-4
ASSREGTGDLH
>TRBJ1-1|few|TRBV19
ASSRSTGWNTEAF
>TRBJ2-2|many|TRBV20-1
SARVQPGSTGELF
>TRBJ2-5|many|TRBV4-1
ASSPIAGGRETQY
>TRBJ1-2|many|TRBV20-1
SAFLNPGQGANEDGYT
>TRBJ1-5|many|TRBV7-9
ASSSSGQGAQPQH
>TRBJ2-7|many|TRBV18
ASSPMARAVGEQY